This T cell receptor beta chain emerged from a study of regulatory T cells in long-lasting Graves disease. Overall study findings and caveats: Accuracy could have been hurt by small sample size.

This CDR3 spans 16 amino acids. Trimming cost V 4 bases and J 7 bases, with 21 bases left between them. Germline loops: CDR1 KGHDR, CDR2 SFDVKD. Arm-PCR of CDR3 regions with iRepertoire HTBI primers generated TCR beta libraries. TCRdb reprocessed the multiplex PCR reads via MiXCR and lists one record per CDR3 protein. The repertoire includes just over 600,000 distinct CDR3 sequences, approximately 15% of them detected once, and approximately 20% sits in the top ten. By share, this clonotype ranks as medium-sized. The target antigen is unknown. Time point specified: newly diagnosed GD, antithyroid drugs for less than 3 months. Preparation of the TCR library used RNA extracted from PBMCs. Approximately 9-milliliter peripheral blood samples went into EDTA tubes. The same data also went into a second study, on T cells in Graves' hyperthyroidism and ophthalmopathy. This second study notes: Graves' hyperthyroidism without ophthalmopathy progression within 18 months was termed stable. Carried out on the TCR CDR3, a first-round RT-PCR used the HTBI primer set.

This clonotype was obtained from a woman aged 25 to 39 with Graves disease. The starting material was peripheral blood mononuclear cells (PBMCs), obtained at new diagnosis, from a patient treated with antithyroid drugs. V usage is TRBV24-1 and J usage is TRBJ2-5, with D uncertain. CDR3 coding DNA: TGTGCCACCAGTGACCAAAAGGACCCTGCGGTACCGACCCAGTACTTC. It codes for CATSDQKDPAVPTQYF.